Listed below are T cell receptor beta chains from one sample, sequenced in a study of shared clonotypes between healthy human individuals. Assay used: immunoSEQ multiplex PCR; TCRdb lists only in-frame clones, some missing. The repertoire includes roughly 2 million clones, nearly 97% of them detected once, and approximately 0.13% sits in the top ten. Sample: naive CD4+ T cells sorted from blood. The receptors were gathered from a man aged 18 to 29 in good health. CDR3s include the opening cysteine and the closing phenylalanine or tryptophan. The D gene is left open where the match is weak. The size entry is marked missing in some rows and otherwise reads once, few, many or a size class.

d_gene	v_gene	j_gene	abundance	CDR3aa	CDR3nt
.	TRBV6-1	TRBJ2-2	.	CASSDLWTTYTGELFF	TGTGCCAGCAGTGACCTCTGGACTACCTACACCGGGGAGCTGTTTTTT
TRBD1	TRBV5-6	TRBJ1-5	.	CASSAGQSLSNQPQHF	TGTGCCAGCAGCGCGGGACAGTCCCTTAGCAATCAGCCCCAGCATTTT
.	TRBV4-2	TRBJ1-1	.	CASSQDLGYWDGLNTEAFF	TGTGCCAGCAGCCAAGATCTTGGGTATTGGGACGGCCTGAACACTGAAGCTTTCTTT
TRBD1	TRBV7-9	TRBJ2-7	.	CASSLGDRASSYEQYF	TGTGCCAGCAGCTTAGGCGACAGGGCTTCCTCCTACGAGCAGTACTTC
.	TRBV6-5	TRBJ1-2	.	CASSYRRDNYGYTF	TGTGCCAGCAGTTACCGCCGGGACAACTATGGCTACACCTTC
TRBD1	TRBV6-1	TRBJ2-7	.	CASRPRQGGYEQYF	TGTGCCAGCAGACCTAGACAGGGCGGTTACGAGCAGTACTTC
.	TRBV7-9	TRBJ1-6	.	CASSLGGGYSPLHF	TGTGCCAGCAGCTTAGGAGGGGGTTATTCACCCCTCCACTTT
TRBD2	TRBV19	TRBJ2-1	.	CASSILAGSSYNEQFF	TGTGCCAGTAGTATCCTAGCGGGAAGCTCCTACAATGAGCAGTTCTTC
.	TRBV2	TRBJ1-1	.	CASSRTKNTEAFF	TGTGCCAGCAGTCGTACCAAGAACACTGAAGCTTTCTTT
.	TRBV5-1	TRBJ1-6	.	CASSRAWDYNSPLHF	TGCGCCAGCAGCCGCGCATGGGACTATAATTCACCCCTCCACTTT
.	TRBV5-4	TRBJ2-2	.	CASRKDRGANTGELFF	TGTGCCAGCAGGAAGGACCGGGGAGCGAACACCGGGGAGCTGTTTTTT
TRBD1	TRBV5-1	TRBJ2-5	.	CASSLMGQGYEETQYF	TGCGCCAGCAGCTTAATGGGACAGGGGTACGAAGAGACCCAGTACTTC
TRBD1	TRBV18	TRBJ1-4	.	CASSPPGQGGEKLFF	TGTGCCAGCTCACCACCGGGACAGGGAGGTGAAAAACTGTTTTTT
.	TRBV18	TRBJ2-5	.	CASSPPSTSRGETQYF	TGTGCCAGCTCACCACCGTCTACCTCGAGGGGAGAGACCCAGTACTTC
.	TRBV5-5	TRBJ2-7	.	CASSLVSGRYEQYF	TGTGCCAGCAGCTTGGTCTCCGGGCGCTACGAGCAGTACTTC
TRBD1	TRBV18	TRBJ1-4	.	CASSRTGRAKLFF	TGTGCCAGCTCACGGACAGGGAGGGCAAAACTGTTTTTT
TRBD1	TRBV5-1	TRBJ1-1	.	CASSRDRGNTEAFF	TGCGCCAGCAGCCGCGACAGGGGGAACACTGAAGCTTTCTTT
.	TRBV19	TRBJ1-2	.	CASSMGVLGYGYTF	TGTGCCAGTAGTATGGGAGTCCTTGGCTATGGCTACACCTTC
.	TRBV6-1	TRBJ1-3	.	CASSEFGNTIYF	TGTGCCAGCAGCGAATTCGGAAACACCATATATTTT
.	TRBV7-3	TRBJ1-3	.	CASSLTPGNTIYF	TGTGCCAGCAGCTTAACCCCCGGGAACACCATATATTTT
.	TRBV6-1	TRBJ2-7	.	CASTGTLRGEQYF	TGTGCCAGCACAGGGACTCTACGGGGCGAGCAGTACTTC
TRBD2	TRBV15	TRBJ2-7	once	CATSRGREEPPYEQYF	TGTGCCACCAGCAGAGGGCGGGAGGAGCCTCCCTACGAGCAGTACTTC
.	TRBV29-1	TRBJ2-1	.	CSVEGTPSSYNEQFF	TGCAGCGTTGAGGGGACCCCTAGCTCCTACAATGAGCAGTTCTTC
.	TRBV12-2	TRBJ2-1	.	CASRSLAGQGDGEQFF	TGTGCAAGTCGCTCCCTCGCAGGGCAGGGGGACGGTGAGCAGTTCTTC
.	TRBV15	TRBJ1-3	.	CATSRVAAEHTIYF	TGTGCCACCAGCAGAGTGGCAGCAGAACACACCATATATTTT
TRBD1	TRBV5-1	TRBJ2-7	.	CASSPETGAGYEQYF	TGCGCCAGCAGCCCCGAGACAGGGGCCGGCTACGAGCAGTACTTC
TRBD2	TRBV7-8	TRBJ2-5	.	CASSLEGLAVTQYF	TGTGCCAGCAGCTTAGAGGGACTAGCGGTTACGCAGTACTTC
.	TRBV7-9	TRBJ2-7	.	CASSLGPGSGEQYF	TGTGCCAGCAGCTTAGGGCCAGGGAGTGGCGAGCAGTACTTC
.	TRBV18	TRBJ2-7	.	CASSPGAGYEQYF	TGTGCCAGCTCCCCCGGCGCGGGTTACGAGCAGTACTTC
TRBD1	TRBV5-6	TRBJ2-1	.	CASSGTGPANEQFF	TGTGCCAGCAGCGGGACAGGGCCAGCGAATGAGCAGTTCTTC
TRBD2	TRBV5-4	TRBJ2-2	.	CASSLARTGGTGELFF	TGTGCCAGCAGCTTGGCCCGGACGGGGGGCACCGGGGAGCTGTTTTTT
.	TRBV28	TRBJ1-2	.	CASSLSPGRANYGYTF	TGTGCCAGCAGTTTATCCCCGGGCAGAGCTAACTATGGCTACACCTTC
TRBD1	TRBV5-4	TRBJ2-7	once	CASSLPGQVGPYEQYF	TGTGCCAGCAGCTTGCCCGGACAGGTTGGGCCCTACGAGCAGTACTTC
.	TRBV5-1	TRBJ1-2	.	CASSSGFRQGPQDYGYTF	TGCGCCAGCAGCTCGGGGTTTCGTCAAGGTCCACAGGACTATGGCTACACCTTC
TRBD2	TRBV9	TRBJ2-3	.	CASSVALAGGTSTDTQYF	TGTGCCAGCAGCGTAGCCCTAGCGGGGGGGACTAGCACAGATACGCAGTATTTT
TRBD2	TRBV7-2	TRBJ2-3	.	CASSLGSAGGTDTQYF	TGTGCCAGCAGCTTAGGATCAGCGGGGGGCACAGATACGCAGTATTTT
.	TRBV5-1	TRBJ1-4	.	CASSIALQEKLFF	TGCGCCAGCAGCATCGCTTTACAGGAAAAACTGTTTTTT
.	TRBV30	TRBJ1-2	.	CAWSRGSLIANYGYTF	TGTGCCTGGAGTCGGGGGAGTCTCATAGCTAACTATGGCTACACCTTC
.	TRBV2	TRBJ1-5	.	CASSVQGYQPQHF	TGTGCCAGCAGTGTACAGGGATATCAGCCCCAGCATTTT
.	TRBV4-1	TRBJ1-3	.	CASSLWTDLSGNTIYF	TGCGCCAGCAGCTTGTGGACAGACCTCTCTGGAAACACCATATATTTT
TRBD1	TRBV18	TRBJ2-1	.	CASSPRTGGNEQFF	TGTGCCAGCTCACCTCGGACAGGGGGCAATGAGCAGTTCTTC
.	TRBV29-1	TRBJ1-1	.	CSVVPNTEAFF	TGCAGCGTAGTCCCGAACACTGAAGCTTTCTTT
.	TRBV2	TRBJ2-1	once	CASRAGSGEQFF	TGTGCCAGCAGGGCAGGGAGCGGTGAGCAGTTCTTC
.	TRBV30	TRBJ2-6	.	CAWSVRTSGANVLTF	TGTGCCTGGAGTGTACGAACATCTGGGGCCAACGTCCTGACTTTC
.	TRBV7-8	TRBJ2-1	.	CASSRNLATSSYNEQFF	TGTGCCAGCAGCCGCAACCTAGCTACAAGCTCCTACAATGAGCAGTTCTTC
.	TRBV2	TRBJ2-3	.	CASSGEAQYF	TGTGCCAGCAGTGGGGAGGCGCAGTATTTT
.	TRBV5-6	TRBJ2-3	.	CASRPGLEGTDTQYF	TGTGCCAGCAGGCCGGGGCTAGAGGGCACAGATACGCAGTATTTT